Below, 14 T cell receptor beta chains from the same sample are listed, as sequenced in a study of Ad26.COV2.S vaccination and SARS-CoV-2 variants. Treatment reported: roughly 20 received Ad26.COV2.S at low or high dose, single or two shots; about 5 received placebo; per-sample allocation not given. Collection of the samples took place on day 63 after the first injection of vaccine or placebo. The repertoire was sequenced with immunoSEQ multiplex PCR; TCRdb's copy has only in-frame clones and lacks some. This table has about 480,000 clones, roughly 89% appearing once. This material consisted of peripheral blood, taken in a trial of Ad26.COV2.S vaccine versus placebo. The receptors shown here come from a person between 18 and 65 years old who received the Ad26.COV2.S COVID-19 vaccine or a placebo.

The chain links TRBV18 to TRBJ1-4; weak D call: TRBD1 (6 bases). The germline V gene has CDR1 KGHSH and CDR2 LQKENI. The germline V and J ends were trimmed by 3 bases and 6 bases, with 14 bases remaining between them. The CDR3 extends over 15 amino acids. The CDR3: CASSPERGGHEKLFF. The CDR3 DNA is TGTGCCAGCTCACCCGAGAGGGGGGGACATGAAAAACTGTTTTTT.

This rearrangement joins TRBV5-6 to TRBJ2-7; 13 nucleotides match TRBD2. The germline gives CDR1 SGHDT, CDR2 YYEEEE. V trimming: 4 bases; J trimming: 4 bases; junction bases outside the gene matches: 5. The CDR3 covers 15 residues. CDR3: CASSRTSGSFYEQYF. The CDR3, as DNA: TGTGCCAGCAGCAGGACTAGCGGGAGTTTTTACGAGCAGTACTTC. Using reference TRBV5-6 and TRBJ2-7 for the parts outside the CDR3, the full variable domain is DAGVTQSPTHLIKTRGQQVTLRCSPKSGHDTVSWYQQALGQGPQFIFQYYEEEERQRGNFPDRFSGHQFPNYSSELNVNALLLGDSALYLCASSRTSGSFYEQYFGPGTRLTVT.

Only a few counts were recorded for this clone. The V and J genes are TRBV2 and TRBJ1-1, with D possibly TRBD1 on 5 matching bases. Trimming took 3 bases from V and 4 from J, leaving 12 bases between them. There are 14 residues in the CDR3. The germline gives CDR1 SNHLY, CDR2 FYNNEI. The CDR3 protein is CASSERGPPTEAFF. In DNA form, the CDR3 reads TGTGCCAGCAGTGAGAGGGGCCCCCCCACTGAAGCTTTCTTT.

The rearrangement joins TRBV19 to TRBJ2-7; a possible D gene is TRBD2 (5 bases). Deletions cut 0 bases from V and 1 base from J, with 10 bases between. This CDR3 contains 15 residues. The germline V gene has CDR1 LNHDA and CDR2 SQIVND (reference sequence). CDR3 sequence (DNA): TGTGCCAGTAGTATAGAGAGGCGGGCTTCCTACGAGCAGTACTTC. This gives the protein CASSIERRASYEQYF.

The chain couples TRBV9 to TRBJ1-2; D perhaps matches TRBD1 (6 bases). This CDR3 spans 15 amino acids. Germline CDR1 is SGDLS and CDR2 is YYNGEE. V was shortened by 4 bases and J by 2 bases, with 15 bases between the two germline ends. CDR3 nucleotides: TGTGCCAGCAGCCCGAGACGGGACAACAACTATGGCTACACCTTC. The encoded protein is CASSPRRDNNYGYTF.

V is TRBV11-1 and J is TRBJ2-2; tentative D call: TRBD2 (6 bases). The V end lost 7 bases, the J end lost 1 base, and 10 bases lay between the germline ends. The CDR3 is 14 amino acids. Germline V gene sequence: CDR1 SGHAT, CDR2 FQDESV (reference sequence). The CDR3: CASKAGLNTGELFF. CDR3 sequence (DNA): TGTGCCAGCAAAGCGGGTCTGAACACCGGGGAGCTGTTTTTT.

This clone was seen a handful of times. CDR3 sequence: CASTSSAKKGVGEQFF. The CDR3 nucleotides are TGTGCCAGCACCTCTTCGGCTAAGAAGGGGGTGGGTGAGCAGTTCTTC. The V and J genes are TRBV5-4 and TRBJ2-1; tentative D call: TRBD1 (6 bases). With 6 bases removed from V and 9 bases from J, the gap between germline ends came to 25 bases. Looked up from germline, CDR1 is SGHNT and CDR2 is YYREEE (reference sequence). This CDR3 comprises 16 residues.

This clone was counted a single time. The V gene is TRBV20-1, the J gene TRBJ2-7; unclear D gene. Germline V gene lookup returns CDR1 DFQATT and CDR2 SNEGSKA (reference sequence). CDR3 length equals 13 residues. Deletions cut 3 bases from V and 2 bases from J, with 11 bases between. The CDR3 region is CSASGIRPYEQYF. In DNA form, the CDR3 reads TGCAGTGCTAGTGGGATCAGACCCTACGAGCAGTACTTC.

V is TRBV7-8 and J is TRBJ2-5, with 9 bases matching TRBD1. The CDR3 runs to 15 residues. Germline CDR1 is SGHVS and CDR2 is FQNEAQ. J lost 5 bases, V lost 1 base, and 5 bases had no gene match. CDR3 residues: CASSLGQGVRETQYF. The CDR3 coding sequence is TGTGCCAGCAGCTTAGGACAGGGGGTTAGGGAGACCCAGTACTTC.

This clone has more than one count but fewer than ten. The rearrangement uses TRBV11-2 and TRBJ2-7, with D perhaps matching TRBD2 (7 bases). The germline CDR1 and CDR2 sequences are SGHAT and FQNNGV. V was shortened by 5 bases and J by 6 bases, with 26 bases between the two germline ends. This CDR3 contains 17 residues. The CDR3 here is CASSPRDTGLVGGEQYF. Written as DNA, the CDR3 is TGTGCCAGCAGCCCCCGGGACACCGGACTAGTGGGAGGCGAGCAGTACTTC.

This chain joins TRBV9 and TRBJ1-3, with D maybe TRBD1 (5 bases). The CDR3 is made up of 18 amino acids. Trimming shortened V by 0 bases and J by 4 bases, and 20 bases separated the two germline ends. CDR1 and CDR2 from the germline V gene are SGDLS and YYNGEE. The CDR3 nucleotides read TGTGCCAGCAGCGTAGCGCAGGGCACTGCGGTTAAAGGAAACACCATATATTTT. Residues: CASSVAQGTAVKGNTIYF.

The chain combines TRBV7-2 with TRBJ1-2; 9 nucleotides line up with TRBD1. The CDR3 is 14 amino acids. V dropped 5 bases and J dropped 8; count of bases not matched to a gene: 9. Germline CDR1 SGHTA, CDR2 FQGNSA. This CDR3 reads CASSQGQGFFGYTF. The CDR3 coding sequence is TGTGCCAGCAGCCAGGGACAGGGTTTTTTCGGCTACACCTTC.

The chain has TRBV28 and TRBJ2-1; TRBD2 agrees at 7 bases. The CDR3 length is 16 residues. Germline V CDR1 and CDR2: MDHEN, SYDVKM. J lost 2 bases, V lost 0 bases, and 4 bases had no gene match. The CDR3 coding sequence is TGTGCCAGCAGTTTATGGGCGGGAGACACCTACAATGAGCAGTTCTTC. The encoded protein is CASSLWAGDTYNEQFF.

The chain links TRBV14 to TRBJ2-5; D is unresolved. V was trimmed by 0 bases and J by 1 base, leaving 9 bases between them. Germline V gene sequence: CDR1 SGHDN, CDR2 FVKESK. The CDR3 is 15 residues long. CDR3 DNA: TGTGCCAGCAGCCAAGATAGGTACAGCCAAGAGACCCAGTACTTC. It specifies CASSQDRYSQETQYF.